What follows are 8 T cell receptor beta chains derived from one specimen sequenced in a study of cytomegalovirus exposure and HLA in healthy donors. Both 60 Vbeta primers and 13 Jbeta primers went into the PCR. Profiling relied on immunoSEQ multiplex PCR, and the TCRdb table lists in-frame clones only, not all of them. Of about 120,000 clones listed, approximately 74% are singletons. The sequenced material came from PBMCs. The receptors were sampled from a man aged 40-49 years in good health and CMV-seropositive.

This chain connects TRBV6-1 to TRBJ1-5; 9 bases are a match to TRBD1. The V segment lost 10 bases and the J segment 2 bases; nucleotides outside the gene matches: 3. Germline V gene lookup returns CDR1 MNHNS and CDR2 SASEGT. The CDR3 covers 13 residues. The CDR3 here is CATGTGRNQPQHF. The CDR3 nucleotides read TGTGCCACCGGGACAGGGCGCAATCAGCCCCAGCATTTT.

The CDR3 spells CASMLQGYGYTF. The DNA for the CDR3 is TGTGCCAGCATGTTACAGGGTTATGGCTACACCTTC. The chain couples TRBV6-5 to TRBJ1-2; D is perhaps TRBD1 (6 bases). V lost 7 bases and J lost 5, with 11 bases in between. The CDR3 spans 12 residues. The germline V gene encodes CDR1 MNHEY and CDR2 SVGAGI.

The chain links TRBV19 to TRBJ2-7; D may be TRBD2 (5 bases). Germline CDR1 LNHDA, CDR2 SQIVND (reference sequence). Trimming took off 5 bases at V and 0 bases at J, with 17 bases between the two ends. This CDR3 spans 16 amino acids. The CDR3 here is CASSGRGSANSYEQYF. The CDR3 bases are TGTGCCAGTAGTGGCCGGGGAAGCGCGAACTCCTACGAGCAGTACTTC.

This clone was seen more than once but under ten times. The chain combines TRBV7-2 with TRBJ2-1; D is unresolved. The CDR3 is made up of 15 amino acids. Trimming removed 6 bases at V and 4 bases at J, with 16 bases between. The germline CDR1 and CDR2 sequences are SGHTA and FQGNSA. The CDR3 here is CASSPDPVEYNEQFF. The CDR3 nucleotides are TGTGCCAGCAGTCCGGATCCGGTGGAGTACAATGAGCAGTTCTTC.

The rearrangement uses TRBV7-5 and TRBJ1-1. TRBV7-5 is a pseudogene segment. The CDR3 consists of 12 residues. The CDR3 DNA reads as TGTGCCAGAAGGGGACTTCACACTGAAGCTTTCTTT. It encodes CARRGLHTEAFF.

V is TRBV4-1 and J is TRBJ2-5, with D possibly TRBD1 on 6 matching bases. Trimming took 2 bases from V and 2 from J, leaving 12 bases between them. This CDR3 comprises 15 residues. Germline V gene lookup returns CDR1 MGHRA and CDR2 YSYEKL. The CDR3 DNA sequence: TGCGCCAGCAGCCAAAGGGACACCTTACAAGAGACCCAGTACTTC. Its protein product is CASSQRDTLQETQYF.

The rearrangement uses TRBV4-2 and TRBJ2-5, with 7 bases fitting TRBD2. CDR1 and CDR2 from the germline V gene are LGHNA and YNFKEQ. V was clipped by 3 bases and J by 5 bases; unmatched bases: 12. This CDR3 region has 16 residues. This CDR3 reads CASSQARREGQETQYF. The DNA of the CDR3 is TGTGCCAGCAGCCAGGCAAGGAGGGAGGGCCAGGAGACCCAGTACTTC.

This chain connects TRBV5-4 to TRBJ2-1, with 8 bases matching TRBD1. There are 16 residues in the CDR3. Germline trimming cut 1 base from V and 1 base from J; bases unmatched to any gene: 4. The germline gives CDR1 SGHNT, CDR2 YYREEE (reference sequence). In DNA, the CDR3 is TGTGCCAGCAGCTTGCGGACAGGGTCGTCCTACAATGAGCAGTTCTTC. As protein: CASSLRTGSSYNEQFF. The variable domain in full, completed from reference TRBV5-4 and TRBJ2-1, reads ETGVTQSPTHLIKTRGQQVTLRCSSQSGHNTVSWYQQALGQGPQFIFQYYREEENGRGNFPPRFSGLQFPNYSSELNVNALELDDSALYLCASSLRTGSSYNEQFFGPGTRLTVL.